This T cell receptor (beta chain) was retrieved from a study of T cell responses to AZD1222 COVID-19 vaccine. Study-wide results and caveats: Within unmutated variant regions lay the reported targets of nearly half of spike-specific TCRs. Baseline seropositivity characterized only a handful of AZD1222 recipients.

The V end was cut by 0 bases, the J end by 2 bases, with 9 bases between. Germline V gives CDR1 SGHKS, CDR2 YYEKEE (reference sequence). The CDR3 has 15 residues. TCRdb's table, derived via immunoSEQ multiplex PCR, lists solely in-frame clones and lacks some. Among about 140,000 clones listed, around 91% were seen once. For this clone: The antigen remains unidentified.

This chain joins TRBV5-5 and TRBJ1-3; no reliable D call. The receptor's source is an adult in good health. Material: peripheral blood, obtained on day 0 of AZD1222 vaccination. The CDR3 sequence is CASSLASVPGNTIYF. The CDR3 DNA reads TGTGCCAGCAGCTTGGCCAGTGTGCCTGGAAACACCATATATTTT.